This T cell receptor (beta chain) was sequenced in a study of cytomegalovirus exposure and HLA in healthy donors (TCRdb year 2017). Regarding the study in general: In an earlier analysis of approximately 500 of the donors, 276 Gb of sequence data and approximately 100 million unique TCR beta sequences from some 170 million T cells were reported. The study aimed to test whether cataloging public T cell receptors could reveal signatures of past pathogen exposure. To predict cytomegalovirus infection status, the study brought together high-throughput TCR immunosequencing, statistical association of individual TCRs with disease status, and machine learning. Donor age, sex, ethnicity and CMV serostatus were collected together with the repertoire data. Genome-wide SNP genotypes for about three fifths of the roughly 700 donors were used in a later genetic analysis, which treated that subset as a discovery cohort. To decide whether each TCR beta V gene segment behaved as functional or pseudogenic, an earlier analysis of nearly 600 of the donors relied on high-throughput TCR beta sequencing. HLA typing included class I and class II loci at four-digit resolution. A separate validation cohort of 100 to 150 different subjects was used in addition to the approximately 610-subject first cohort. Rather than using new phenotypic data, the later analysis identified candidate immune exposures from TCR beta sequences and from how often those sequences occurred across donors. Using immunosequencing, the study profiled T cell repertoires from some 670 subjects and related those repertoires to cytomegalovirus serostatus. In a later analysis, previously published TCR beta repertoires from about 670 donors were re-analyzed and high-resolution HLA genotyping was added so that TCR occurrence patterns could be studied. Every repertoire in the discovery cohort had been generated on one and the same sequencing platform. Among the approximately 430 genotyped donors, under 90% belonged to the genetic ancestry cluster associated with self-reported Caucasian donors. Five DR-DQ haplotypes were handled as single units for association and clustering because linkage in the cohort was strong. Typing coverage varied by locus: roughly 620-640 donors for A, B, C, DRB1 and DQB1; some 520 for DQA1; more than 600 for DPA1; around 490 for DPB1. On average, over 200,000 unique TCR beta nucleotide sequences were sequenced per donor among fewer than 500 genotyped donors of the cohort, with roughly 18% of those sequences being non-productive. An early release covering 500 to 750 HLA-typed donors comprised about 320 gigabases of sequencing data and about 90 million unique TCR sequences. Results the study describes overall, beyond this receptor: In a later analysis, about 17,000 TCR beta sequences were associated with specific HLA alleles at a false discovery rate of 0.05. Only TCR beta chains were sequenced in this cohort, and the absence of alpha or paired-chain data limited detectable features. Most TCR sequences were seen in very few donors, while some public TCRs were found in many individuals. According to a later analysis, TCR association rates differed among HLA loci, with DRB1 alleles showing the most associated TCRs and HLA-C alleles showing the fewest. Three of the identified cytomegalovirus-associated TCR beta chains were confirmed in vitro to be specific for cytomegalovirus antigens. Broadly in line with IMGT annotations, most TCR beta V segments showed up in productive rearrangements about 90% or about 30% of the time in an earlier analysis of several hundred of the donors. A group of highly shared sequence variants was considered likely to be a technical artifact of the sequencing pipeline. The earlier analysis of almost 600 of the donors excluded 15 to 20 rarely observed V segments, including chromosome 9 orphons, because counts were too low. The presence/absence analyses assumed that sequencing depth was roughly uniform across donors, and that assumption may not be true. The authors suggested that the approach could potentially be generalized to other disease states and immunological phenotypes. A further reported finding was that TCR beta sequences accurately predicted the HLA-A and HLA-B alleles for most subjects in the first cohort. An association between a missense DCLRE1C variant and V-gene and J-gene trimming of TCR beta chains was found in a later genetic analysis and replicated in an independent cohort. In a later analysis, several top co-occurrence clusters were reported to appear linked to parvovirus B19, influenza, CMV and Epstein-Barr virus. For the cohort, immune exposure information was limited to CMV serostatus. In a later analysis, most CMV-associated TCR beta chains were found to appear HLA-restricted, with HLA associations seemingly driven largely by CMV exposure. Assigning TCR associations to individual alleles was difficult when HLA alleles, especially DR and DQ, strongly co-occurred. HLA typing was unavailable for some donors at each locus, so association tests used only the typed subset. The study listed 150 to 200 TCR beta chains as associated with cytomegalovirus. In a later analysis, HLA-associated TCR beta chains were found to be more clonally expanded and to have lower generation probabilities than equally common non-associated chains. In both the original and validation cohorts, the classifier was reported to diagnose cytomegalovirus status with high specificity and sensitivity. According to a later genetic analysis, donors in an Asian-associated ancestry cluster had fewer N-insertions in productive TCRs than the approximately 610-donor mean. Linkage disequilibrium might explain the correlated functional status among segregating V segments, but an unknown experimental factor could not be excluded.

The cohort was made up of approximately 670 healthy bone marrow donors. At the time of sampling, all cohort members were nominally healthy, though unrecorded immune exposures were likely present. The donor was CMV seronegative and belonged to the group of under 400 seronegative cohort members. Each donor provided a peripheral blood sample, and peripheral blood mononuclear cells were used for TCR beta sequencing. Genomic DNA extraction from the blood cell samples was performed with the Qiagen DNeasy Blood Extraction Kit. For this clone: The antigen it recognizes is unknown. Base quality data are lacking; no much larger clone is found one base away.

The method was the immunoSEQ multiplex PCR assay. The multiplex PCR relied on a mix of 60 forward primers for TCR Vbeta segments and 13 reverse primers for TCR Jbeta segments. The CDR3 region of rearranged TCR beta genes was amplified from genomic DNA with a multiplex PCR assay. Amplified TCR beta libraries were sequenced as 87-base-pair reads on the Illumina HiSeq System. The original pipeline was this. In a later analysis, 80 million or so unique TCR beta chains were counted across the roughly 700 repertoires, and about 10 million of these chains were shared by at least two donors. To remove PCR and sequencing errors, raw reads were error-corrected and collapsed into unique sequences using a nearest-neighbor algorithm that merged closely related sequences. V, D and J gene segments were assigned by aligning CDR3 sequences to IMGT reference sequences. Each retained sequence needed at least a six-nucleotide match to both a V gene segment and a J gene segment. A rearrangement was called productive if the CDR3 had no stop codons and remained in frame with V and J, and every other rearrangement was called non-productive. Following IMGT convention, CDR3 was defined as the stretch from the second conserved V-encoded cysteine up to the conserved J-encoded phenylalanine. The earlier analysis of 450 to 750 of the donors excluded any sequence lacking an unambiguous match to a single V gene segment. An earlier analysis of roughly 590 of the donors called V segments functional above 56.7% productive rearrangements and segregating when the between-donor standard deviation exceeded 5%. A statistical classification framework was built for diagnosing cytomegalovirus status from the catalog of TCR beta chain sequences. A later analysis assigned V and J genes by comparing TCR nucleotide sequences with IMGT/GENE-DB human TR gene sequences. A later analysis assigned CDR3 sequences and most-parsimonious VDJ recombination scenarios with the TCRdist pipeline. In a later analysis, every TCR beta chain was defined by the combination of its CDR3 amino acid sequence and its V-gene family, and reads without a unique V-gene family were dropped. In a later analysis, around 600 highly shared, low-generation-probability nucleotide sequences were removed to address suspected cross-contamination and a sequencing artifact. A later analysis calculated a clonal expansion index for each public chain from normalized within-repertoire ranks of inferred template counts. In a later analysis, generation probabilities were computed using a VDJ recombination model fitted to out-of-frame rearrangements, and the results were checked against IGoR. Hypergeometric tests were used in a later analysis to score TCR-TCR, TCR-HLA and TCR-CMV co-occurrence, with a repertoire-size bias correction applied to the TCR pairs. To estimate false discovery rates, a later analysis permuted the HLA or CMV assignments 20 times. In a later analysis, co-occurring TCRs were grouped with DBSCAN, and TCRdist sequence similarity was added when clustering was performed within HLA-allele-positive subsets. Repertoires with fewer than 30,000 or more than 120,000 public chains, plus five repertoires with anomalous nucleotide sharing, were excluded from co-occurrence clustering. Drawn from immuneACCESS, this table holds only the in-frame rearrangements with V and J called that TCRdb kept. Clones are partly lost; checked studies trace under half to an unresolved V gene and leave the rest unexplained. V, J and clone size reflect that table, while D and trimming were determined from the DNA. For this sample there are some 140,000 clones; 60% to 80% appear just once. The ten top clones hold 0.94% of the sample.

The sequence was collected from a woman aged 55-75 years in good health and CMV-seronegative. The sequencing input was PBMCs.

Here is the DNA: TGCGCCAGCAGCCTCGGTCAGGGCCCCCCCGAAGCTTTCTTT. Protein translation: CASSLGQGPPEAFF. The rearranged segments are TRBV5-1 and TRBJ1-1; perhaps TRBD1 is the D gene, with 5 bases matching. Trimming takes 4 bases from V and 8 bases from J, and the germline ends sit 18 bases apart. CDR1 SGHRS and CDR2 YFSETQ were looked up in the germline V gene. CDR3 length: 14 amino acids, cysteine to phenylalanine. CDR3 DNA only is kept here, 42 bases in frame from base 1.